This TCR beta chain was retrieved from a study of cytomegalovirus exposure and HLA in healthy donors. From germline, CDR1 is MDHEN and CDR2 SYDVKM. The CDR3 contains 12 residues. V lost 7 bases to trimming and J lost 6 bases, with 13 bases between them. This clone was recorded only once. The PCR was carried out with 60 Vbeta primers and 13 Jbeta primers. Using immunoSEQ multiplex PCR, the repertoire was profiled, and TCRdb retains in-frame clones only, with some absent. The sample holds 140,000 or so clones; approximately 78% are singletons and the top ten take 3.5% to 4.5%. Sequencing was carried out using PBMCs. This clonotype originated in a woman between 40 and 50 years old in good health and CMV-seropositive. The chain couples TRBV28 to TRBJ2-7; D is possibly TRBD1 (5 bases). Here the CDR3 DNA reads TGTGCCAGCACCAGGGTAGGGCTCGAGCAGTACTTC. Translation gives CASTRVGLEQYF.